This section outlines one T cell receptor beta chain sequence together with its context. The target antigen is unknown. The sample comes from a study of cytomegalovirus exposure and HLA in healthy donors. Study observations and caveats: Rarity marked most TCR sequences, yet some public TCRs occurred in many donors.

Trimming took off 1 base at V and 0 bases at J, with 15 bases between the two ends. Germline assignment: CDR1 MGHRA and CDR2 YSYEKL. This CDR3 has 18 amino acids. Data came from immunoSEQ multiplex PCR; TCRdb stores just in-frame clones and leaves some out. This table holds 150,000 to 200,000 clones, about 85% found once. Among the 110 or so subjects of the validation cohort, separate from the 666-subject first cohort, were the donors. Sequencing used PBMCs. This TCR derives from a young man in good health and CMV-seropositive. The V and J genes are TRBV4-1 and TRBJ1-4; D is undetermined. DNA for the CDR3: TGCGCCAGCAGCCAAGCGAGGGTGGGCTTTGCAACTAATGAAAAACTGTTTTTT. Encoded protein: CASSQARVGFATNEKLFF.